One sample yielded the 28 T cell receptor beta chains listed below, sequenced in a study of cytomegalovirus exposure and HLA in healthy donors. The primer mix had 60 Vbeta and 13 Jbeta primers. The method was immunoSEQ multiplex PCR; TCRdb's version includes in-frame clones alone and lacks a portion of them. The data contain roughly 220,000 clones, under 70% of them seen just once; the ten biggest clones take up 2% to 3%. What was sequenced was PBMCs. Receptor source: a man aged 35-49 years in good health and CMV-seropositive.

The chain has TRBV5-1 and TRBJ2-3; 7 bases line up with TRBD1. CDR3 size: 15 residues. J was trimmed by 0 bases and V by 2 bases; bases with no gene match: 3. CDR1 and CDR2 from the germline V gene are SGHRS and YFSETQ. The CDR3 spells CASSLQGRSTDTQYF. Written as DNA, the CDR3 is TGCGCCAGCAGCTTACAGGGGAGAAGCACAGATACGCAGTATTTT.

The rearrangement links TRBV5-1 to TRBJ2-4; 10 nucleotides match TRBD1. CDR1 is SGHRS, CDR2 YFSETQ, per germline. With V trimmed by 0 bases and J by 12 bases, 9 bases remained unmatched. The CDR3 covers 15 residues. CDR3 sequence reads: CASSLGGDRGGSQYF. CDR3 DNA: TGCGCCAGCAGCTTGGGCGGGGACAGGGGAGGATCTCAGTACTTC.

The V gene is TRBV14, the J gene TRBJ1-2; 9 bases line up with TRBD1. After removal of 2 bases from V and 10 bases from J, the junction contained 5 bases not matched to a gene. The V gene's germline CDR1 is SGHDN and CDR2 FVKESK. The CDR3 spans 13 residues. The CDR3 protein is CASSQSRDRVYTF. The CDR3 DNA is TGTGCCAGCAGCCAATCCCGGGACAGGGTCTACACCTTC.

This clone was observed a few times. The chain carries TRBV5-1 and TRBJ2-5, with unresolved D. Germline CDR1 SGHRS, CDR2 YFSETQ. Trimming removed 1 base at V and 5 bases at J, with 15 bases between. The CDR3 totals 15 residues. Written as DNA, the CDR3 is TGCGCCAGCAGCTTGTGGGCCCTGCAGGCGGAGACCCAGTACTTC. It translates to CASSLWALQAETQYF.

V usage is TRBV6-6 and J usage is TRBJ1-1; TRBD1 matches 8 bases. Unmatched junction bases numbered 3, after V lost 5 bases and J lost 4 bases. This CDR3 region has 13 residues. Germline V gene data show CDR1 as MNHNY and CDR2 as SVGAGI (reference sequence). In nucleotides, the CDR3 is TGTGCCAGCAGTGACAGGGGTCGCACTGAAGCTTTCTTT. Protein sequence: CASSDRGRTEAFF.

The V gene is TRBV13, the J gene TRBJ1-1; 7 bases agree with TRBD1. There are 14 residues in the CDR3. Germline V gene data show CDR1 as PRHDT and CDR2 as FYEKMQ (reference sequence). Trimming removed 5 bases from V and 1 base from J; junction bases left unmatched: 4. The CDR3 here is CASSLTGPNTEAFF. As DNA, the CDR3 is TGTGCCAGCAGCCTGACAGGGCCGAACACTGAAGCTTTCTTT.

This clone was seen a handful of times. A far larger clone is one base from this, pointing to a likely read error. At the DNA level, this CDR3 is encoded by other sequences in the same sample as well. V is TRBV7-3 and J is TRBJ2-2; 9 nucleotides align to TRBD2. The CDR3 runs to 15 residues. The V gene's germline CDR1 is SGHTA and CDR2 FQGTGA. CDR3 bases: TGCGCCAGCAGCCGTCTAGCGGGGACCGACGGGGAGCTGTTTTTT. As protein: CASSRLAGTDGELFF. The full variable domain, completed using reference TRBV7-3 and TRBJ2-2, is GAGVSQTPSNKVTEKGKYVELRCDPISGHTALYWYRQSLGQGPEFLIYFQGTGAADDSGLPNDRFFAVRPEGSVSTLKIQRTERGDSAVYLCASSRLAGTDGELFFGEGSRLTVL.

In regard to this clone: This may be a read error, as it is one base from a much larger clone. The CDR3 bases are TGTGCCAGCAGCTCCCCCGTTTCCTCTTCCAGCGGGGAGCTGTTTTTT. This encodes CASSSPVSSSSGELFF. The chain is built from TRBV11-2 and TRBJ2-2; D uncertain. This CDR3 comprises 16 residues. Germline V gene lookup returns CDR1 SGHAT and CDR2 FQNNGV. The V gene lost 4 bases and the J gene lost 7 bases, with 19 bases spanning the gap.

The chain employs TRBV9 and TRBJ2-1, with D maybe TRBD2 (7 bases). From germline, CDR1 is SGDLS and CDR2 YYNGEE. V dropped 4 bases and J dropped 10 bases, with 24 bases sitting between them. The CDR3 is 16 residues long. The CDR3 is CASSPYSLGGEIEQFF. The CDR3 DNA follows: TGTGCCAGCAGCCCTTACTCCCTAGGGGGGGAGATCGAGCAGTTCTTC.

The sample holds a few counts of this clone. V is TRBV13 and J is TRBJ2-7, with 8 bases fitting TRBD2. This CDR3 region has 14 residues. Germline loops: CDR1 PRHDT, CDR2 FYEKMQ (reference sequence). Losses at the gene ends were 2 bases for V and 7 bases for J; bases not matched to a gene: 7. This chain's CDR3 is CASSLLRGAGEQYF. CDR3 coding DNA: TGTGCCAGCAGCTTACTGCGGGGGGCGGGTGAGCAGTACTTC.

This clone has just a few counts. The V gene is TRBV29-1, the J gene TRBJ2-5; 11 nucleotides align to TRBD2. The CDR3 is 13 amino acids. V lost 7 bases, J lost 4 bases, and 5 bases stayed unmatched. Germline V gene data show CDR1 as SQVTM and CDR2 as ANQGSEA. The CDR3 coding sequence is TGCAGCGCTGGGACTAGCGGAGCAGAGACCCAGTACTTC. Translating it yields CSAGTSGAETQYF.

The sample holds a few counts of this clone. The rearrangement links TRBV6-5 to TRBJ2-3; possible D gene TRBD1, 6 bases. CDR3 length equals 15 residues. From germline, CDR1 is MNHEY and CDR2 SVGAGI. With 4 bases removed from V and 2 bases from J, the gap between germline ends came to 13 bases. The CDR3 sequence: CASSFRGQYTDTQYF. DNA of the CDR3: TGTGCCAGCAGTTTTAGGGGACAATACACAGATACGCAGTATTTT.

The rearrangement links TRBV7-9 to TRBJ1-1; D remains ambiguous. Trimming removed 3 bases from V and 1 base from J, with 12 bases in between. Germline CDR1 reads SEHNR; CDR2 reads FQNEAQ (reference sequence). This CDR3 contains 15 residues. This chain's CDR3 is CASSFGGRENTEAFF. In nucleotides, the CDR3 is TGTGCCAGCAGCTTTGGAGGGAGGGAGAACACTGAAGCTTTCTTT.

The chain links TRBV7-9 to TRBJ1-6; 10 nucleotides line up with TRBD1. The CDR3 is made up of 16 amino acids. Losses at the gene ends were 6 bases for V and 9 bases for J; bases not matched to a gene: 11. Germline V gene sequence: CDR1 SEHNR, CDR2 FQNEAQ (reference sequence). CDR3: CASSPPGQGKSSPLHF. The CDR3 bases are TGTGCCAGCAGTCCTCCGGGACAGGGGAAGAGTTCACCCCTCCACTTT.

In this sample, this clone turned up a few times. This chain uses TRBV7-9 with TRBJ1-5; D unclear. The germline V gene has CDR1 SEHNR and CDR2 FQNEAQ (reference sequence). This CDR3 contains 12 residues. V lost 10 bases, J lost 3 bases, and 10 bases lay in between. CDR3 loop: CATTADNQPQHF. The CDR3 region has the DNA TGTGCCACCACAGCAGACAATCAGCCCCAGCATTTT.

Only a few counts were recorded for this clone. This chain links TRBV5-6 with TRBJ2-1; a weak D match, TRBD2 (6 bases). V lost 5 bases, J lost 4 bases, and 16 bases lay in between. Germline lookup yields CDR1 SGHDT and CDR2 YYEEEE. This CDR3 has 15 amino acids. CDR3 coding DNA: TGTGCCAGCAGTATGGGGGGTCGATCTTACAATGAGCAGTTCTTC. Translation: CASSMGGRSYNEQFF.

The chain uses TRBV19 and TRBJ2-7, with D possibly being TRBD1 (5 bases). The CDR3 spans 14 residues. Between the trimmed V and J ends, which lost 4 bases and 2 bases, there was a span of 12 bases. CDR1 is LNHDA and CDR2 is SQIVND in the germline V gene (reference sequence). CDR3 coding DNA: TGTGCCAGTAGTACAGGGTTTGCGGCCTACGAGCAGTACTTC. It is translated as CASSTGFAAYEQYF.

This clone has only a few counts. V is TRBV5-1 and J is TRBJ2-3, with 8 bases matching TRBD1. CDR1 is SGHRS, CDR2 YFSETQ, per germline. The junction had 5 bases not matched to a gene; V was cut back by 2 bases and J by 6 bases. The CDR3 extends over 14 amino acids. The CDR3 nucleotides are TGCGCCAGCAGCTTCGGACAGGGTGGGGATACGCAGTATTTT. Its protein is CASSFGQGGDTQYF. The full variable domain, in which reference TRBV5-1 and TRBJ2-3 provide the parts outside the CDR3, is KAGVTQTPRYLIKTRGQQVTLSCSPISGHRSVSWYQQTPGQGLQFLFEYFSETQRNKGNFPGRFSGRQFSNSRSEMNVSTLELGDSALYLCASSFGQGGDTQYFGPGTRLTVL.

This sequence joins TRBV19 and TRBJ1-4, with TRBD1 matching 7 bases. The V gene's germline CDR1 is LNHDA and CDR2 SQIVND (reference sequence). Germline trimming cut 9 bases from V and 8 bases from J; bases unmatched to any gene: 15. The CDR3 consists of 15 residues. CDR3 region: CASAPGGGGREKLFF. The CDR3 DNA reads TGTGCCAGCGCCCCAGGAGGGGGCGGACGGGAAAAACTGTTTTTT. Filled out from reference TRBV19 and TRBJ1-4, the complete variable domain reads DGGITQSPKYLFRKEGQNVTLSCEQNLNHDAMYWYRQDPGQGLRLIYYSQIVNDFQKGDIAEGYSVSREKKESFPLTVTSAQKNPTAFYLCASAPGGGGREKLFFGSGTQLSVL.

The V and J genes are TRBV10-3 and TRBJ2-5; D call uncertain. CDR3 size: 12 residues. Trimming pared 2 bases from V and 2 bases from J, leaving 3 bases between. CDR1 ENHRY and CDR2 SYGVKD come from the germline V gene. The CDR3 here is CAISEPQETQYF. DNA for the CDR3: TGTGCCATCAGTGAGCCTCAAGAGACCCAGTACTTC.

Points on this clone: The same CDR3 also results from other DNA sequences found in this sample. The V gene is TRBV11-1, the J gene TRBJ2-7, with a tentative D call TRBD1 (5 bases). The germline CDR1 and CDR2 sequences are SGHAT and FQDESV (reference sequence). Trimming left V 3 bases short and J 1 base short, with 7 bases between. The CDR3 is made up of 13 amino acids. In DNA, the CDR3 is TGTGCCAGCAGCTTCGACAGATCCTACGAGCAGTACTTC. It is translated as CASSFDRSYEQYF.

The V and J genes are TRBV19 and TRBJ2-3; 11 bases map to TRBD1. Per germline, CDR1 LNHDA and CDR2 SQIVND (reference sequence). The V gene end was trimmed by 4 bases and the J gene end by 4 bases; junction bases not matched to a gene: 7. The CDR3 runs 16 residues. CDR3 in DNA: TGTGCCAGTAGTACCGGACAGGGGGCTTTTGCAGATACGCAGTATTTT. Translated: CASSTGQGAFADTQYF. The full variable domain, rest sourced from reference TRBV19 and TRBJ2-3, is DGGITQSPKYLFRKEGQNVTLSCEQNLNHDAMYWYRQDPGQGLRLIYYSQIVNDFQKGDIAEGYSVSREKKESFPLTVTSAQKNPTAFYLCASSTGQGAFADTQYFGPGTRLTVL.

This clone was detected only a few times. This sequence joins TRBV28 and TRBJ2-5, with a possible D match to TRBD2 (6 bases). Germline V gives CDR1 MDHEN, CDR2 SYDVKM. This CDR3 has 17 residues. V lost 4 bases and J lost 3, with 21 bases in between. The CDR3 sequence is CASSSWARRGVEETQYF. The CDR3 DNA is TGTGCCAGCAGTTCCTGGGCGAGGCGGGGAGTCGAAGAGACCCAGTACTTC.

The chain employs TRBV10-3 and TRBJ2-7, with 7 nucleotides matching TRBD2. With 9 bases clipped from V and 4 bases from J, the junction kept 9 bases outside the gene matches. Germline V CDR1 and CDR2: ENHRY, SYGVKD. The CDR3 contains 13 residues. CDR3 sequence: CAMAGGELYEQYF. As DNA, the CDR3 is TGTGCCATGGCTGGGGGGGAGCTTTACGAGCAGTACTTC.

The chain joins TRBV14 to TRBJ1-2; D unresolved. Germline-derived CDR1 and CDR2 are SGHDN and FVKESK. V lost 1 base to trimming and J lost 1 base, with 4 bases between them. CDR3 size: 13 residues. The CDR3, as DNA: TGTGCCAGCAGCCAAGCACTTAACTATGGCTACACCTTC. Its translation: CASSQALNYGYTF.

The chain carries TRBV5-1 and TRBJ2-2; 8 bases are shared with TRBD1. The germline CDR1 and CDR2 sequences are SGHRS and YFSETQ. CDR3 length: 16 residues. V was pared by 6 bases and J by 1 base, with 8 bases of the junction left unmatched. The DNA of the CDR3 is TGCGCCAGCACCCCCCCCGGGACAGGGAACACCGGGGAGCTGTTTTTT. As protein: CASTPPGTGNTGELFF.

V usage is TRBV7-9 and J usage is TRBJ2-3, with D tentatively TRBD1 (5 bases). V was shortened by 2 bases and J by 4 bases, with 13 bases between the two germline ends. CDR1 and CDR2 (germline): SEHNR, FQNEAQ (reference sequence). The CDR3 contains 15 residues. The CDR3 bases are TGTGCCAGCAGCTTATCCCAGGGTAAATCAGATACGCAGTATTTT. Translation: CASSLSQGKSDTQYF.

In the case of this clone: A read error may account for a junction end that differs from germline. The chain is built from TRBV7-9 and TRBJ1-1, with D unclear. Germline values: CDR1 SEHNR, CDR2 FQNEAQ (reference sequence). The CDR3 covers 13 residues. CDR3: CSSSSRERTEAFF. In nucleotides, the CDR3 is TGTTCCAGCAGCTCACGGGAGCGGACTGAAGCTTTCTTT.